This T cell receptor beta chain was obtained from a study of cytomegalovirus exposure and HLA in healthy donors. With V trimmed by 3 bases and J by 5 bases, 14 bases remained unmatched. CDR3 length: 17 amino acids. From germline, CDR1 is SQVTM and CDR2 ANQGSEA. In the PCR, 60 Vbeta and 13 Jbeta primers were used. Authors' methods: The count from a later analysis was roughly 80 million unique TCR beta chains, some 12 million of them shared. This table comes from immunoSEQ multiplex PCR, and its TCRdb copy is limited to in-frame clones, with some not included. That table gives V, J and clone size, and the DNA gave D and trimming. The sample yields about 110,000 clones, roughly 70% seen once. General study findings and limits: When presence/absence was analysed, sequencing depth was taken to be roughly uniform across donors. Immune exposure information comprised only CMV serostatus.

A note on this clone: No antigen is known for it. Other DNA sequences in this specimen translate into the identical CDR3.

This chain uses TRBV29-1 with TRBJ2-5; 11 positions agree with TRBD2. The TCR was taken from a man in his forties in good health and CMV-seropositive. Sequencing input: PBMCs. The CDR3 reads CSVEGLAEQDTQETQYF. CDR3 coding DNA: TGCAGCGTTGAGGGACTAGCGGAGCAAGATACCCAGGAGACCCAGTACTTC.